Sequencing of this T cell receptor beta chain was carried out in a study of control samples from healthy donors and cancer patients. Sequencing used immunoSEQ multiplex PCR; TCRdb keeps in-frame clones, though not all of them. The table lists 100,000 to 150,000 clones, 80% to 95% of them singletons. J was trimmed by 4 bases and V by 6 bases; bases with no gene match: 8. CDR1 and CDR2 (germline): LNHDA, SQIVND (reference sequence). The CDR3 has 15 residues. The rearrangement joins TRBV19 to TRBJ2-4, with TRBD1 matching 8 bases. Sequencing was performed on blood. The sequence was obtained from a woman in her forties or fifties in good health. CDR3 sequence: CASRMTGDAKNIQYF. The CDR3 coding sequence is TGTGCCAGTAGGATGACAGGGGACGCGAAAAACATTCAGTACTTC.